This T cell receptor (beta chain) originates from a study of blood T cell repertoires in COVID-19. About the research overall: PBMCs, B-cell-depleted T cells, or T cells provided the cDNA or gDNA that made up the material.

All enrollees were roughly 18 to 89 years old and from approximately 24 US areas. Participants were placed into cohorts based on the clinical history they reported. Some clones are missing from TCRdb's copy, which holds only in-frame ones; the method was immunoSEQ multiplex PCR. The sample records hundreds of thousands of clones, 84% being singletons. V was clipped by 1 base and J by 6 bases, with 12 bases between them. CDR3 length: 14 residues. Per the germline V gene, CDR1 is SEHNR and CDR2 is FQNEAQ (reference sequence). This TCR was sampled from a woman between 40 and 55 years old who had recovered from COVID-19. The sequencing input was PBMCs or T cells enriched from blood (not recorded which). V usage is TRBV7-9 and J usage is TRBJ1-1; D is ambiguous. CDR3: CASSLVAAEPEAFF. CDR3 in DNA: TGTGCCAGCAGCTTAGTAGCGGCAGAGCCTGAAGCTTTCTTT.